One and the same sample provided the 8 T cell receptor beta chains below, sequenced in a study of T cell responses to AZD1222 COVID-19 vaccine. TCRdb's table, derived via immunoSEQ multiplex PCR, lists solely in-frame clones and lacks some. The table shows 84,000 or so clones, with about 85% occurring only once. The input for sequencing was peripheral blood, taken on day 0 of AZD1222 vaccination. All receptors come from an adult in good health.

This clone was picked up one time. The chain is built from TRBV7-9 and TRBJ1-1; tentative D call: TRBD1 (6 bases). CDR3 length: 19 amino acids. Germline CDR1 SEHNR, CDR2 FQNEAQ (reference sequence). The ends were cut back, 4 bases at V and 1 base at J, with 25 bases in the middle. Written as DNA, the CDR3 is TGTGCCAGCAGCTCGTTACACAGGGCCCTCTCAAACCGGAACACTGAAGCTTTCTTT. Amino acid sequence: CASSSLHRALSNRNTEAFF.

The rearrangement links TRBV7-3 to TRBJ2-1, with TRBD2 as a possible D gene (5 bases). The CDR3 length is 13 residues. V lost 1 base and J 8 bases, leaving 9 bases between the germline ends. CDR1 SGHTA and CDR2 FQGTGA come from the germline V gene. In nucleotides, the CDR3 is TGTGCCAGCAGCTTAAAGGACGGGGATGAGCAGTTCTTC. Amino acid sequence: CASSLKDGDEQFF.

The chain's CDR3 is CASSPGQNYNEQFF. In DNA form, the CDR3 reads TGTGCCAGCTCACCCGGACAGAATTACAATGAGCAGTTCTTC. The chain has TRBV18 and TRBJ2-1; TRBD1 might be the D (6 bases). The V and J ends lost 3 bases and 4 bases respectively, with 10 bases between them. Germline V gene lookup returns CDR1 KGHSH and CDR2 LQKENI. The CDR3 has 14 residues.

The DNA of the CDR3 is TGCGCCAGCCGGGACAAGAACTATGGCTACACCTTC. Its translation: CASRDKNYGYTF. The V gene is TRBV5-1, the J gene TRBJ1-2, with a weak D call TRBD1 (6 bases). CDR3 size: 12 residues. Deletions cut 7 bases from V and 2 bases from J, with 9 bases between. Germline lookup yields CDR1 SGHRS and CDR2 YFSETQ. Using reference TRBV5-1 and TRBJ1-2 for the parts outside the CDR3, the full variable domain is KAGVTQTPRYLIKTRGQQVTLSCSPISGHRSVSWYQQTPGQGLQFLFEYFSETQRNKGNFPGRFSGRQFSNSRSEMNVSTLELGDSALYLCASRDKNYGYTFGSGTRLTVV.

This CDR3 reads CASRQGSNTGELFF. The CDR3 DNA reads as TGTGCCAGCAGACAGGGCTCGAACACCGGGGAGCTGTTTTTT. The chain couples TRBV7-3 to TRBJ2-2; D perhaps matches TRBD1 (6 bases). The CDR3 is made up of 14 amino acids. V was shortened by 6 bases and J by 0 bases, with 8 bases between the two germline ends. Germline CDR1 SGHTA, CDR2 FQGTGA.

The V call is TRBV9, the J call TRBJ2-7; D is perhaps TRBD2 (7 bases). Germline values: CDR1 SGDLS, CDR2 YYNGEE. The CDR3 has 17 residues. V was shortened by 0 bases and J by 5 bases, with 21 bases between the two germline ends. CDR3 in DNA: TGTGCCAGCAGCGTAGACTTCGGAACAGGGACTAAGAACGAGCAGTACTTC. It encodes CASSVDFGTGTKNEQYF.

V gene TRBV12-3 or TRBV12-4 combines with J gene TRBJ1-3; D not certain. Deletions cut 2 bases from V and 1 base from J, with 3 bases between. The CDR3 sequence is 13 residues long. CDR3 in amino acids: CASSLSSGNTIYF. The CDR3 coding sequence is TGTGCCAGCAGTTTATCGTCTGGAAACACCATATATTTT.

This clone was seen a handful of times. For the CDR3, the DNA is TGTGCCAGCAGTGGGATAAGATCCCAGCCCCAGCATTTT. This gives the protein CASSGIRSQPQHF. The genes are TRBV2 and TRBJ1-5; no definite D call. Germline assignment: CDR1 SNHLY and CDR2 FYNNEI. Trimming took 4 bases from V and 7 from J, leaving 11 bases between them. The CDR3 consists of 13 residues.